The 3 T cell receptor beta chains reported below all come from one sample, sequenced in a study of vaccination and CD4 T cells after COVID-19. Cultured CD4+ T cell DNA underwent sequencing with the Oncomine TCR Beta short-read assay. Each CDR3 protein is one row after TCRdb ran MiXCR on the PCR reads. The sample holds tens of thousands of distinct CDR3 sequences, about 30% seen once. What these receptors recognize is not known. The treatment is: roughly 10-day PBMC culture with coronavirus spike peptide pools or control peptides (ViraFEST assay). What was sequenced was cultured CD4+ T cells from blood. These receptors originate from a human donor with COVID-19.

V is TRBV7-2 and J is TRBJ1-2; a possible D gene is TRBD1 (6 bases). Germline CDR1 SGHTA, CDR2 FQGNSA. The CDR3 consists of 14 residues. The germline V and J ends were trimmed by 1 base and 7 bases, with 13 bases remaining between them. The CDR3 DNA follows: TGTGCCAGCAGCTTAGGCAGGGGCGAAAGTGGCTACACCTTC. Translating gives CASSLGRGESGYTF.

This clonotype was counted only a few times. In DNA form, the CDR3 reads TGTGCCAGCAGCTTATCTAGCAGAGAGACCCAGTACTTC. It is translated as CASSLSSRETQYF. The chain recombines TRBV7-2 with TRBJ2-5; possible D gene TRBD2, 5 bases. The germline V gene encodes CDR1 SGHTA and CDR2 FQGNSA. V was clipped by 2 bases and J by 4 bases, with 8 bases between them. The CDR3 length is 13 residues.

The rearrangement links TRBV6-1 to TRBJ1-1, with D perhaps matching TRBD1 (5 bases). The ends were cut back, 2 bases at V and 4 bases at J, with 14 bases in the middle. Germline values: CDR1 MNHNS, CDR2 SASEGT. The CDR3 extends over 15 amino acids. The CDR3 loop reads CASSERSLGGTEAFF. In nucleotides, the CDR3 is TGTGCCAGCAGTGAACGGAGCTTGGGGGGCACTGAAGCTTTCTTT.